Given below is one T cell receptor beta chain in context. Method: immunoSEQ multiplex PCR; TCRdb's copy keeps in-frame clones and lacks some. The repertoire holds some 100,000 clones, roughly 90% seen once, with 20% to 25% in the top ten. This specimen comes from a study of T cell responses to AZD1222 COVID-19 vaccine. The CDR3 length is 11 residues. V was clipped by 6 bases and J by 4 bases, with 7 bases between them. The germline V gene has CDR1 SNHLY and CDR2 FYNNEI. The chain links TRBV2 to TRBJ2-7; D possibly corresponds to TRBD2 (5 bases). The sequence was collected from an adult in good health. The sequencing here drew on peripheral blood, taken on day 0 of AZD1222 vaccination. CDR3 region: CASSGMYEQYF. The CDR3 DNA reads as TGTGCCAGCAGCGGGATGTACGAGCAGTACTTC. The full variable domain, its missing parts supplied by reference TRBV2 and TRBJ2-7, is EPEVTQTPSHQVTQMGQEVILRCVPISNHLYFYWYRQILGQKVEFLVSFYNNEISEKSEIFDDQFSVERPDGSNFTLKIRSTKLEDSAMYFCASSGMYEQYFGPGTRLTVT.